The rows below give T cell receptor beta chains drawn from one sample of a study of shared clonotypes between healthy human individuals. Generated by immunoSEQ multiplex PCR, the TCRdb table keeps only in-frame clones and is missing some. The sample gives more than 2,000,000 clones, approximately 94% of which show up once; about 0.13% is in the top ten. Specimen: naive CD4+ T cells sorted from blood. The receptors come from a man aged 18 to 35 in good health. Both conserved end residues are part of each CDR3. D genes are given only for firm matches. For some rows the clone size is stated as once, few or many, or as a class when expanded; others skip it.

CDR3 protein: CSARAGEKQFF; CDR3 DNA: TGCAGTGCGAGAGCGGGGGAGAAGCAGTTCTTC; CDR3 length: 11; clone size: -; J gene: TRBJ2-1; D gene: TRBD2; V gene: TRBV20-1
CDR3 protein: CASSLVPDAEYF; CDR3 DNA: TGTGCCAGCAGCTTAGTACCAGACGCGGAGTACTTC; CDR3 length: 12; clone size: -; J gene: TRBJ2-7; D gene: -; V gene: TRBV7-9
CDR3 protein: CATQETQYF; CDR3 DNA: TGTGCCACACAAGAGACCCAGTACTTC; CDR3 length: 9; clone size: -; J gene: TRBJ2-5; D gene: -; V gene: TRBV6-1
CDR3 protein: CASSPLTGSGNTIYF; CDR3 DNA: TGTGCCAGCAGCCCTTTGACTGGGTCTGGAAACACCATATATTTT; CDR3 length: 15; clone size: -; J gene: TRBJ1-3; D gene: -; V gene: TRBV7-9
CDR3 protein: CAWTRGTGNTIYF; CDR3 DNA: TGTGCCTGGACCAGGGGAACTGGAAACACCATATATTTT; CDR3 length: 13; clone size: -; J gene: TRBJ1-3; D gene: -; V gene: TRBV30
CDR3 protein: CASSLGLARETQYF; CDR3 DNA: TGTGCCAGCAGTCTGGGACTAGCGCGAGAGACCCAGTACTTC; CDR3 length: 14; clone size: once; J gene: TRBJ2-5; D gene: TRBD2; V gene: TRBV27
CDR3 protein: CASMGQYEKLFF; CDR3 DNA: TGTGCCAGCATGGGACAGTATGAAAAACTGTTTTTT; CDR3 length: 12; clone size: once; J gene: TRBJ1-4; D gene: TRBD1; V gene: TRBV25-1
CDR3 protein: CASSLGAGDGELFF; CDR3 DNA: TGTGCCAGCAGTTTAGGAGCGGGGGACGGGGAGCTGTTTTTT; CDR3 length: 14; clone size: -; J gene: TRBJ2-2; D gene: TRBD2; V gene: TRBV27
CDR3 protein: CAWSASRAINSPLHF; CDR3 DNA: TGTGCCTGGAGCGCCTCCCGGGCCATAAATTCACCCCTCCACTTT; CDR3 length: 15; clone size: -; J gene: TRBJ1-6; D gene: -; V gene: TRBV30
CDR3 protein: CASSTQGYAGYTF; CDR3 DNA: TGTGCCAGTAGTACACAGGGGTATGCGGGCTACACCTTC; CDR3 length: 13; clone size: -; J gene: TRBJ1-2; D gene: TRBD1; V gene: TRBV19
CDR3 protein: CSVVGGAETQYF; CDR3 DNA: TGCAGCGTTGTTGGGGGGGCGGAGACCCAGTACTTC; CDR3 length: 12; clone size: once; J gene: TRBJ2-5; D gene: -; V gene: TRBV29-1
CDR3 protein: CASSGNRDRPYEQYF; CDR3 DNA: TGTGCCAGCAGTGGAAACCGGGACAGACCCTACGAGCAGTACTTC; CDR3 length: 15; clone size: -; J gene: TRBJ2-7; D gene: TRBD1; V gene: TRBV28
CDR3 protein: CASSPGAGAEYGYTF; CDR3 DNA: TGTGCCAGCAGCCCAGGGGCGGGGGCAGAATATGGCTACACCTTC; CDR3 length: 15; clone size: -; J gene: TRBJ1-2; D gene: -; V gene: TRBV11-2
CDR3 protein: CASSPGGTNEKLFF; CDR3 DNA: TGTGCCAGCAGCCCCGGGGGGACTAATGAAAAACTGTTTTTT; CDR3 length: 14; clone size: -; J gene: TRBJ1-4; D gene: -; V gene: TRBV6-5
CDR3 protein: CASSQETSGLYNEQFF; CDR3 DNA: TGCGCCAGCAGCCAGGAGACTAGCGGACTCTACAATGAGCAGTTCTTC; CDR3 length: 16; clone size: -; J gene: TRBJ2-1; D gene: TRBD2; V gene: TRBV4-1
CDR3 protein: CASSPSGLAGASGANVLTF; CDR3 DNA: TGCGCCAGCAGCCCCTCGGGACTAGCGGGAGCTAGTGGGGCCAACGTCCTGACTTTC; CDR3 length: 19; clone size: -; J gene: TRBJ2-6; D gene: TRBD2; V gene: TRBV4-3
CDR3 protein: CASRGTVQKETQYF; CDR3 DNA: TGTGCCAGCAGAGGGACCGTTCAGAAGGAGACCCAGTACTTC; CDR3 length: 14; clone size: -; J gene: TRBJ2-5; D gene: -; V gene: TRBV2
CDR3 protein: CASSLDRGREKLFF; CDR3 DNA: TGCGCCAGCAGCTTGGATAGGGGCAGGGAAAAACTGTTTTTT; CDR3 length: 14; clone size: -; J gene: TRBJ1-4; D gene: -; V gene: TRBV5-1
CDR3 protein: CASRDSGGVYNEQFF; CDR3 DNA: TGTGCCAGCAGAGATAGCGGGGGAGTTTACAATGAGCAGTTCTTC; CDR3 length: 15; clone size: -; J gene: TRBJ2-1; D gene: TRBD2; V gene: TRBV6-5
CDR3 protein: CAINRDTDQPQHF; CDR3 DNA: TGTGCCATCAACCGGGACACCGATCAGCCCCAGCATTTT; CDR3 length: 13; clone size: -; J gene: TRBJ1-5; D gene: -; V gene: TRBV10-3
CDR3 protein: CASSRTGTHYEQYF; CDR3 DNA: TGTGCCAGCAGCCGAACCGGGACACACTACGAGCAGTACTTC; CDR3 length: 14; clone size: -; J gene: TRBJ2-7; D gene: -; V gene: TRBV6-5
CDR3 protein: CASSSTRALSAGELFF; CDR3 DNA: TGTGCCAGCAGCTCAACCCGGGCCCTGAGCGCCGGGGAGCTGTTTTTT; CDR3 length: 16; clone size: -; J gene: TRBJ2-2; D gene: -; V gene: TRBV7-9
CDR3 protein: CASSLDRVEQPQHF; CDR3 DNA: TGTGCCAGCAGCCTGGACAGGGTGGAGCAGCCCCAGCATTTT; CDR3 length: 14; clone size: -; J gene: TRBJ1-5; D gene: TRBD1; V gene: TRBV7-9
CDR3 protein: CASSSVTDTQYF; CDR3 DNA: TGCGCCAGCAGTTCCGTCACAGATACGCAGTATTTT; CDR3 length: 12; clone size: -; J gene: TRBJ2-3; D gene: -; V gene: TRBV5-1
CDR3 protein: CAWSQSGKPQHF; CDR3 DNA: TGTGCCTGGAGCCAATCGGGCAAGCCCCAGCATTTT; CDR3 length: 12; clone size: few; J gene: TRBJ1-5; D gene: -; V gene: TRBV30
CDR3 protein: CAWGINKYNSPLHF; CDR3 DNA: TGTGCCTGGGGCATAAACAAATATAATTCACCCCTCCACTTT; CDR3 length: 14; clone size: -; J gene: TRBJ1-6; D gene: -; V gene: TRBV30
CDR3 protein: CASSPQRGPNQPQHF; CDR3 DNA: TGTGCCAGCTCACCACAACGAGGGCCGAATCAGCCCCAGCATTTT; CDR3 length: 15; clone size: -; J gene: TRBJ1-5; D gene: -; V gene: TRBV18
CDR3 protein: CASSWRQVGGPDEQFF; CDR3 DNA: TGTGCCAGCAGCTGGAGACAGGTAGGAGGACCGGATGAGCAGTTCTTC; CDR3 length: 16; clone size: -; J gene: TRBJ2-1; D gene: -; V gene: TRBV5-4
CDR3 protein: CASSGTGWNEQYF; CDR3 DNA: TGTGCCAGCAGTGGGACAGGGTGGAACGAGCAGTACTTC; CDR3 length: 13; clone size: -; J gene: TRBJ2-7; D gene: TRBD1; V gene: TRBV6-5
CDR3 protein: CASSAGGSGINEQFF; CDR3 DNA: TGTGCCAGCAGCGCAGGGGGTAGCGGGATTAATGAGCAGTTCTTC; CDR3 length: 15; clone size: -; J gene: TRBJ2-1; D gene: -; V gene: TRBV9
CDR3 protein: CASSPRTAQDQPQHF; CDR3 DNA: TGTGCCAGCAGCCCTAGGACAGCCCAGGACCAGCCCCAGCATTTT; CDR3 length: 15; clone size: -; J gene: TRBJ1-5; D gene: -; V gene: TRBV2
CDR3 protein: CASSFSASRGEKLFF; CDR3 DNA: TGTGCCAGCAGTTTCTCGGCTTCGAGGGGTGAAAAACTGTTTTTT; CDR3 length: 15; clone size: -; J gene: TRBJ1-4; D gene: -; V gene: TRBV6-5
CDR3 protein: CASSLAGGPYSTGELFF; CDR3 DNA: TGTGCTAGCAGCTTAGCGGGAGGGCCATATAGCACCGGGGAGCTGTTTTTT; CDR3 length: 17; clone size: -; J gene: TRBJ2-2; D gene: TRBD2; V gene: TRBV7-7
CDR3 protein: CSVGTGQDGYTF; CDR3 DNA: TGCAGCGTTGGGACAGGGCAGGATGGCTACACCTTC; CDR3 length: 12; clone size: -; J gene: TRBJ1-2; D gene: TRBD1; V gene: TRBV29-1
CDR3 protein: CASSSIGRGYSYEQYF; CDR3 DNA: TGTGCCAGCAGCTCCATAGGCAGGGGCTACTCCTACGAGCAGTACTTC; CDR3 length: 16; clone size: -; J gene: TRBJ2-7; D gene: -; V gene: TRBV11-1
CDR3 protein: CASSYSDHSGANVLTF; CDR3 DNA: TGTGCCAGCAGTTACTCCGACCACTCTGGGGCCAACGTCCTGACTTTC; CDR3 length: 16; clone size: -; J gene: TRBJ2-6; D gene: -; V gene: TRBV6-5
CDR3 protein: CASSLVELRDTQYF; CDR3 DNA: TGTGCCAGCAGCTTGGTAGAGCTGAGAGATACGCAGTATTTT; CDR3 length: 14; clone size: -; J gene: TRBJ2-3; D gene: -; V gene: TRBV5-6
CDR3 protein: CASLFDRGPGNTIYF; CDR3 DNA: TGTGCCAGCCTTTTCGACAGGGGCCCTGGAAACACCATATATTTT; CDR3 length: 15; clone size: -; J gene: TRBJ1-3; D gene: TRBD1; V gene: TRBV28
CDR3 protein: CASSYTTGLGEKLFF; CDR3 DNA: TGTGCCAGCAGTTACACGACAGGGCTGGGTGAAAAACTGTTTTTT; CDR3 length: 15; clone size: -; J gene: TRBJ1-4; D gene: TRBD1; V gene: TRBV6-5
CDR3 protein: CASSFGGPETQYF; CDR3 DNA: TGTGCCAGCTCGTTCGGGGGGCCCGAGACCCAGTACTTC; CDR3 length: 13; clone size: -; J gene: TRBJ2-5; D gene: -; V gene: TRBV18
CDR3 protein: CASSYLPGRTEAFF; CDR3 DNA: TGTGCCAGCAGTTATCTACCAGGGAGGACTGAAGCTTTCTTT; CDR3 length: 14; clone size: -; J gene: TRBJ1-1; D gene: -; V gene: TRBV6-5
CDR3 protein: CSASEETQYF; CDR3 DNA: TGCAGTGCCAGTGAAGAGACCCAGTACTTC; CDR3 length: 10; clone size: -; J gene: TRBJ2-5; D gene: -; V gene: TRBV20-1
CDR3 protein: CASSGVSYEQYF; CDR3 DNA: TGTGCCAGCAGTGGGGTGTCCTACGAGCAGTACTTC; CDR3 length: 12; clone size: -; J gene: TRBJ2-7; D gene: -; V gene: TRBV6-6
CDR3 protein: CASSTTGGQETQYF; CDR3 DNA: TGTGCCAGCAGTACTACAGGGGGCCAAGAGACCCAGTACTTC; CDR3 length: 14; clone size: -; J gene: TRBJ2-5; D gene: TRBD1; V gene: TRBV6-5
CDR3 protein: CASSPKGGKGEQYF; CDR3 DNA: TGTGCCAGCTCACCAAAGGGGGGCAAGGGCGAGCAGTACTTC; CDR3 length: 14; clone size: -; J gene: TRBJ2-7; D gene: -; V gene: TRBV18